The clone carrying this T cell receptor beta chain came up once. Its antigen is not known. Second-dose groups at about 4 or about 12 weeks were pooled. These data come from a study of T cell responses to AZD1222 COVID-19 vaccine. General study points: Spike-specific TCR repertoires showed rising breadth and depth after two AZD1222 doses. Epitopes outside B.1.351 and B.1.1.7 mutated regions reportedly drew nearly half of spike TCRs.

The repertoire was sequenced with immunoSEQ multiplex PCR; TCRdb's copy has only in-frame clones and lacks some. The sample consists of about 150,000 clones, approximately 91% of them appearing once. The germline gives CDR1 SGHRS, CDR2 YFSETQ. Trimming took off 5 bases at V and 8 bases at J, with 25 bases between the two ends. The CDR3 length is 16 residues. The clonotype comes from an adult who received the AZD1222 COVID-19 vaccine. The material was peripheral blood, obtained 28 days after the second AZD1222 dose. V is TRBV5-1 and J is TRBJ1-2; D gene unclear. Written as DNA, the CDR3 is TGCGCCAGCAGTTCCACAGAGGACGGAGTAAAGGCCGGCTACACCTTC. Residues: CASSSTEDGVKAGYTF.